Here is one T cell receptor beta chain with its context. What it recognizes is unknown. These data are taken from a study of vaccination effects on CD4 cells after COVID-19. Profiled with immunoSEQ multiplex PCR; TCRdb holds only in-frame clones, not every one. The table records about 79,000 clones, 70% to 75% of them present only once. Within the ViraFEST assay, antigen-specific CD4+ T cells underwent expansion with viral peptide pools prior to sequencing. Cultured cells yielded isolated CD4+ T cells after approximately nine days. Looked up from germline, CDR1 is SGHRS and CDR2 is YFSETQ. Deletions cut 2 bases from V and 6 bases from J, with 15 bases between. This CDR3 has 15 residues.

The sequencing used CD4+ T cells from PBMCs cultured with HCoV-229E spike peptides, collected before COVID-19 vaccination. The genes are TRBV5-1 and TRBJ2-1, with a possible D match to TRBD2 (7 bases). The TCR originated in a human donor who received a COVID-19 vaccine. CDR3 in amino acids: CASSFLGGPRNEQFF. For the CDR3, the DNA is TGCGCCAGCAGCTTTCTCGGGGGGCCCCGCAATGAGCAGTTCTTC.